Listed below are T cell receptor beta chains from one sample, sequenced in a study of early T cells in non-severe SARS-CoV-2 infection. TCRdb reprocessed the 5' RACE reads via MiXCR and lists one record per CDR3 protein. The sample carries around 59,000 distinct CDR3 sequences, 9.5% to 15% recorded once. The sample comprised whole blood. Receptor source: an adult who was a healthcare worker with PCR-confirmed SARS-CoV-2 infection or an uninfected control (not recorded which). Both conserved end residues are part of each CDR3. D genes are given only for firm matches. Not all rows give a size; the values are once, few, many and, for expanded clones, a class.

>TRBJ2-7|TRBV6-2/TRBV6-3|NA|once
CASSKPFQGDEQYF
TGTGCCAGCAGCAAACCTTTTCAGGGAGACGAGCAGTACTTC
>TRBJ2-5|TRBV19|NA|many
CASSRDEGTASTQYF
TGTGCCAGTAGTCGCGACGAGGGGACTGCTTCGACCCAGTACTTC
>TRBJ1-4|TRBV29-1|TRBD1|few
CSAGTGREKLFF
TGCAGCGCCGGGACAGGGCGAGAAAAACTGTTTTTT
>TRBJ2-1|TRBV24-1|TRBD2|many
CATSDRSGSDNEQFF
TGTGCCACCAGTGACCGTAGCGGGAGCGACAATGAGCAGTTCTTC
>TRBJ1-5|TRBV6-1|NA|many
CASSEDSGPNQPQHF
TGTGCCAGCAGCGAGGACAGTGGGCCCAATCAGCCCCAGCATTTT
>TRBJ2-2|TRBV30|NA|many
CAWAGGLNTGELFF
TGTGCCTGGGCCGGGGGGCTGAACACCGGGGAGCTGTTTTTT
>TRBJ2-7|TRBV10-2|NA|many
CASGHSYEQYF
TGCGCCAGCGGACACAGCTACGAGCAGTACTTC
>TRBJ2-3|TRBV5-1|NA|few
CASAALPSTDTQYF
TGCGCCAGCGCCGCACTCCCTAGCACAGATACGCAGTATTTT
>TRBJ1-2|TRBV6-5|TRBD1|few
CASSYSDRNGYTF
TGTGCCAGCAGTTATTCGGACAGGAATGGCTACACCTTC
>TRBJ2-2|TRBV10-1|NA|NA
CASSGQTGELFF
TGCGCCAGCAGTGGGCAGACCGGGGAGCTGTTTTTT
>TRBJ2-7|TRBV24-1|NA|many
CATSGSGDPYEQYF
TGTGCCACCAGTGGTAGCGGAGACCCCTACGAGCAGTACTTC
>TRBJ2-1|TRBV6-5|NA|many
CASSYSGPNSRNEQFF
TGTGCCAGCAGTTACTCAGGACCTAATTCTAGGAATGAGCAGTTCTTC
>TRBJ2-5|TRBV30|TRBD2|NA
CAWGMGLAQETQYF
TGTGCCTGGGGTATGGGACTAGCGCAAGAGACCCAGTACTTC
>TRBJ2-3|TRBV12-3/TRBV12-4|TRBD2|many
CASIPGTSGLMDTQYF
TGTGCCAGCATCCCGGGGACTAGCGGGTTAATGGATACGCAGTATTTT
>TRBJ2-3|TRBV29-1|NA|NA
CSTAKRDTQYF
TGCAGCACAGCAAAGCGAGATACGCAGTATTTT
>TRBJ2-7|TRBV18|TRBD1|many
CASSPQNRGPNEQYF
TGTGCCAGCTCACCACAAAACAGGGGTCCTAACGAGCAGTACTTC
>TRBJ2-3|TRBV6-6|TRBD2|many
CASSHPGGSGGDTQYF
TGTGCCAGCAGCCACCCCGGGGGGAGCGGTGGGGATACGCAGTATTTT
>TRBJ1-2|TRBV20-1|NA|NA
CSRLKGYTF
TGCAGTCGCTTAAAAGGCTACACCTTC
>TRBJ2-7|TRBV19|NA|NA
CASSMRGPYEQYF
TGTGCCAGTAGTATGCGTGGGCCCTACGAGCAGTACTTC
>TRBJ1-1|TRBV29-1|TRBD1|once
CSGHGQDNTEAFF
TGCAGCGGACACGGACAGGATAACACTGAAGCTTTCTTT
>TRBJ1-3|TRBV13|NA|NA
CASSLRLSGNTIYF
TGTGCCAGCAGCTTACGGCTCTCTGGAAACACCATATATTTT
>TRBJ1-2|TRBV30|NA|few
CAWTNHYGYTF
TGTGCCTGGACCAACCACTATGGCTACACCTTC
>TRBJ2-2|TRBV4-1|NA|few
CASSPANTGELFF
TGCGCCAGCAGCCCCGCGAACACCGGGGAGCTGTTTTTT
>TRBJ2-2|TRBV28|NA|NA
CASSFRAANTGELFF
TGTGCCAGCAGTTTCAGGGCCGCGAACACCGGGGAGCTGTTTTTT
>TRBJ2-2|TRBV2|NA|many
CASSTDRTTGELFF
TGTGCCAGCAGTACCGACAGGACCACCGGGGAGCTGTTTTTT
>TRBJ2-7|TRBV28|NA|few
CASSSQGGGSYEQYF
TGTGCCAGCAGTTCCCAAGGAGGGGGTTCCTACGAGCAGTACTTC
>TRBJ1-2|TRBV28|TRBD1|few
CASSATGTGGATYGYTF
TGTGCCAGCAGCGCGACCGGGACAGGGGGCGCGACCTATGGCTACACCTTC
>TRBJ1-5|TRBV9|NA|many
CASSPDWNQPQHF
TGTGCCAGCAGCCCCGACTGGAATCAGCCCCAGCATTTT
>TRBJ2-7|TRBV29-1|TRBD2|few
CSYFGTSGDSYEQYF
TGCAGCTACTTCGGGACTAGCGGGGACTCCTACGAGCAGTACTTC
>TRBJ2-3|TRBV6-6|TRBD1|NA
CASSSPGTGADTQYF
TGTGCCAGCAGTTCCCCCGGGACAGGGGCAGATACGCAGTATTTT
>TRBJ2-7|TRBV18|NA|many
CASSSSRASYEQYF
TGTGCCAGCTCATCCTCCAGGGCCTCCTACGAGCAGTACTTC
>TRBJ2-1|TRBV9|NA|NA
CASSPSDWVDEQFF
TGTGCCAGCAGCCCGAGCGATTGGGTGGATGAGCAGTTCTTC
>TRBJ2-3|TRBV6-5|TRBD2|NA
CASSLPPLAGGPPDTQYF
TGTGCCAGCAGCCTTCCCCCCCTAGCGGGAGGGCCCCCAGATACGCAGTATTTT
>TRBJ2-7|TRBV29-1|TRBD2|NA
CSVPAGGGEQYF
TGCAGCGTGCCGGCGGGAGGGGGCGAGCAGTACTTC
>TRBJ2-2|TRBV20-1|TRBD2|NA
CSVPSGRRANTGELFF
TGCAGTGTCCCTAGCGGGAGGCGCGCGAACACCGGGGAGCTGTTTTTT
>TRBJ2-2|TRBV6-5|NA|NA
CAGRLPGGELFF
TGTGCCGGCAGGCTCCCTGGCGGGGAGCTGTTTTTT
>TRBJ1-2|TRBV7-6|NA|NA
CASSSPDAVSYTF
TGTGCCAGCAGCTCCCCTGATGCTGTAAGCTACACCTTC
>TRBJ2-6|TRBV6-1|TRBD1|many
CASRNAPGQGHSGANVLTF
TGTGCCAGCCGTAACGCCCCGGGACAGGGACACTCTGGGGCCAACGTCCTGACTTTC
>TRBJ2-1|TRBV12-3/TRBV12-4|TRBD2|many
CASSPRTRVNNEQFF
TGTGCCAGCAGTCCGAGGACTAGAGTCAACAATGAGCAGTTCTTC
>TRBJ2-2|TRBV9|NA|few
CASSPWGLNTGELFF
TGTGCCAGCAGCCCCTGGGGACTTAACACCGGGGAGCTGTTTTTT
>TRBJ2-7|TRBV11-2|NA|few
CASSFSPVGAGNPYEQYF
TGTGCCAGCAGCTTTTCCCCGGTTGGGGCGGGAAATCCCTACGAGCAGTACTTC
>TRBJ2-3|TRBV29-1|NA|few
CSVEEGFGGTDTQYF
TGCAGCGTTGAAGAGGGGTTCGGCGGCACAGATACGCAGTATTTT